A single sample gave rise to the 14 T cell receptor beta chains below, sequenced in a study of T cell responses to AZD1222 COVID-19 vaccine. Here immunoSEQ multiplex PCR was the method, and the copy in TCRdb shows in-frame clones only, minus some. The sample comprises about 94,000 clones, roughly 84% of which are singletons, and 13% rests with the top ten. Specimen: peripheral blood, collected on day 0 of AZD1222 vaccination. The receptors originated from an adult in good health.

The sample holds a few counts of this clone. This chain connects TRBV5-1 to TRBJ1-1, with 8 bases fitting TRBD1. V dropped 3 bases and J dropped 1; count of bases not matched to a gene: 5. The CDR3 length is 15 residues. Germline V gene lookup returns CDR1 SGHRS and CDR2 YFSETQ. In DNA, the CDR3 is TGCGCCAGCAGCTCAGCCGGGACAGGGAACACTGAAGCTTTCTTT. Amino acids: CASSSAGTGNTEAFF.

Only one count was recorded for this clone. At one end, the junction sequence differs from germline, possibly due to a read error. The CDR3 protein is CASNQENWGTIYF. The CDR3 DNA sequence: TGTGCCAGCAACCAAGAAAATTGGGGCACCATATATTTT. The chain recombines TRBV14 with TRBJ1-3, with unresolved D. There are 13 residues in the CDR3. The V gene's germline CDR1 is SGHDN and CDR2 FVKESK.

The chain uses TRBV28 and TRBJ1-1; D call uncertain. With 7 bases removed from V and 0 bases from J, the gap between germline ends came to 12 bases. This CDR3 has 14 residues. The V gene's germline CDR1 is MDHEN and CDR2 SYDVKM. The CDR3 loop is CASKGLLVNTEAFF. The CDR3 bases are TGTGCCAGCAAAGGACTGCTAGTGAACACTGAAGCTTTCTTT.

This chain connects TRBV10-3 to TRBJ1-2; D is undetermined. The CDR3 contains 14 residues. Germline V gene sequence: CDR1 ENHRY, CDR2 SYGVKD. V was trimmed by 3 bases and J by 6 bases, leaving 14 bases between them. The CDR3 region is CAISDWTPGDGYTF. The CDR3 nucleotides read TGTGCCATCAGTGATTGGACGCCCGGGGATGGCTACACCTTC.

The chain joins TRBV7-2 to TRBJ2-7; 8 bases agree with TRBD1. This CDR3 spans 14 amino acids. Germline loops: CDR1 SGHTA, CDR2 FQGNSA. The V and J ends lost 5 bases and 3 bases, in that order; junction bases with no gene match: 6. CDR3 bases: TGTGCCAGCAGCCCGACAGGGGTCGTCTACGAGCAGTACTTC. This translates into CASSPTGVVYEQYF.

The chain has TRBV3-1 (or the pseudogene TRBV3-2) and TRBJ1-2; no clear D gene. Germline CDR1 reads LGHDT; CDR2 reads YNNKEL (reference sequence). The CDR3 contains 15 residues. Trimming removed 2 bases from V and 8 bases from J, with 18 bases in between. The CDR3 region has the DNA TGTGCCAGCAGCCAAAGGTTAATCTCTAACCCCGGCTACACCTTC. Translation gives CASSQRLISNPGYTF.

This chain links TRBV6-2 or TRBV6-3 with TRBJ2-3, with 8 positions matching TRBD2. V lost 4 bases to trimming and J lost 2 bases; unmatched junction nucleotides: 5. In germline, CDR1 is MNHEY, CDR2 SVGEGT. CDR3 length equals 15 residues. CDR3 nucleotides: TGTGCCAGCAGTTCCCGGGGGGGGGCCACAGATACGCAGTATTTT. Protein sequence: CASSSRGGATDTQYF.

The chain is built from TRBV19 and TRBJ2-1, with 7 bases matching TRBD2. Trimming cost V 3 bases and J 3 bases; bases outside gene matches: 2. Germline CDR1 LNHDA, CDR2 SQIVND (reference sequence). The CDR3 is made up of 14 amino acids. The CDR3 DNA reads as TGTGCCAGTAGTATGGGGGGGGACTACAATGAGCAGTTCTTC. Its translation: CASSMGGDYNEQFF.

This sequence joins TRBV5-6 and TRBJ1-1; no firm D call. The CDR3 has 13 residues. Germline CDR1 and CDR2: SGHDT and YYEEEE. The V end was cut by 0 bases, the J end by 5 bases, with 8 bases between. CDR3 sequence: CASSLAGPTEAFF. The DNA for the CDR3 is TGTGCCAGCAGCTTGGCCGGACCGACTGAAGCTTTCTTT.

The chain links TRBV18 to TRBJ2-7; tentatively, D is TRBD1 or TRBD2 (5 bases each). CDR1 is KGHSH and CDR2 is LQKENI in the germline V gene. This CDR3 spans 13 amino acids. Deletions cut 2 bases from V and 4 bases from J, with 9 bases between. DNA for the CDR3: TGTGCCAGCTCACCATCGGGACGATACGAGCAGTACTTC. Translating gives CASSPSGRYEQYF.

V is TRBV18 and J is TRBJ2-5, with D unclear. The CDR3 is 16 residues long. V gave up 6 bases and J gave up 2 bases, with 19 bases separating them. In germline, CDR1 is KGHSH, CDR2 LQKENI. CDR3 sequence: CASSHSPRQLQETQYF. The DNA for the CDR3 is TGTGCCAGCTCCCACAGCCCAAGACAATTGCAAGAGACCCAGTACTTC.

The rearrangement joins TRBV6-5 to TRBJ1-1; D is uncertain. The CDR3 spans 13 residues. CDR1 and CDR2 (germline): MNHEY, SVGAGI. V was trimmed by 2 bases and J by 2 bases, leaving 6 bases between them. CDR3 region: CASSYDHNTEAFF. As DNA, the CDR3 is TGTGCCAGCAGTTACGATCACAACACTGAAGCTTTCTTT.

A single count supports this clone. The chain combines TRBV3-1 (or the pseudogene TRBV3-2) with TRBJ1-5; possibly TRBD1 for D (5 bases). CDR3 length equals 17 residues. V was clipped by 0 bases and J by 2 bases, with 14 bases between them. Looked up from germline, CDR1 is LGHDT and CDR2 is YNNKEL (reference sequence). The CDR3 region has the DNA TGTGCCAGCAGCCAAGAGATGGGGGGGTCGGGCAATCAGCCCCAGCATTTT. Translating it yields CASSQEMGGSGNQPQHF.

This clone was seen just once. The rearrangement uses TRBV6-6 and TRBJ1-6; no firm D call. V dropped 0 bases and J dropped 0 bases, with 6 bases sitting between them. CDR3 size: 16 residues. CDR1 and CDR2 from the germline V gene are MNHNY and SVGAGI (reference sequence). The CDR3 DNA follows: TGTGCCAGCAGTTACTCGCCGAGCTCCTATAATTCACCCCTCCACTTT. This sequence encodes CASSYSPSSYNSPLHF.